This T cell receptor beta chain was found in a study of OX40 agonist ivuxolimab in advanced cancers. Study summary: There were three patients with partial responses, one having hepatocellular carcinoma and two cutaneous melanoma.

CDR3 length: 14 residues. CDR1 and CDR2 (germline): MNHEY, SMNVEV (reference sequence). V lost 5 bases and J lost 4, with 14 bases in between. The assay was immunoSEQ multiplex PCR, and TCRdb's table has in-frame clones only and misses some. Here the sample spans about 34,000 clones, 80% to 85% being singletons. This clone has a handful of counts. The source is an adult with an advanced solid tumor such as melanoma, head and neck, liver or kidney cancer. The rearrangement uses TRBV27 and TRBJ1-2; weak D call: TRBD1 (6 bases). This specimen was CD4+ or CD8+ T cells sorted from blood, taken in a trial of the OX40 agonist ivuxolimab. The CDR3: CASSAQGAGYGYTF. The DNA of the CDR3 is TGTGCCAGCAGTGCACAGGGTGCGGGCTATGGCTACACCTTC.